This T cell receptor beta chain was identified during a study of brain T cells in children with intractable seizures (dated by TCRdb to the early 2020s). Regarding the complete study: Resected brain tissue from 50 to 55 pediatric epilepsy surgery cases was initially screened for immune gene transcripts with a NanoString immunology panel. About 65% of the 12 selected surgery cases also had pre-surgery blood sequenced, which left four cases with brain tissue only.

The immunoSEQ assay was applied to genomic DNA to generate the TCR beta chain sequences. The paper's data handling went like this. CDR3 sequences not starting with the conserved framework cysteine at position 104 were manually removed. To get clonality, the normalized Shannon's Diversity Index was subtracted from one, giving values from 0 (maximal diversity) to 1 (oligoclonal). Differences in the frequency of the same CDR3 between samples, such as brain versus blood, were assessed with chi-squared comparison-of-proportions tests. Public clonotypes were identified by searching immuneACCESS, and similarity to known antiviral clonotypes was assessed with the VDJdb browser. What TCRdb holds here is the immuneACCESS table cut down to in-frame rearrangements. Part of the clones is not present; checked against another copy, under half of the missing clones reflect an unresolved V gene, and the others are unexplained. That table gives V, J and clone size, and the DNA gave D and trimming. The sample records about 340,000 clones, over 90% of which are singletons. Of the sample, 5.7% falls within the top ten clones.

Paper-wide results and their limitations: Because sequencing depth was different between pre-surgery and post-surgery blood, clones absent from the pre-surgery sample may reflect undersampling. Viral specificity was inferred only from CDR3 sequence similarity, and patients' HCMV serostatus was unknown.

The sample's time point label is to be understood as: blood from clinic visit 5 months post-surgery; TSC patient then seizure free. The surgery cases with the highest brain T cell transcript signatures were chosen for TCR beta chain sequencing of brain tissue, and also of blood when blood was available. Patients had been treated with at least one anti-epileptic drug before surgery. TCR-sequenced patients were children with drug-resistant epilepsy due to tuberous sclerosis complex, focal cortical dysplasia, Rasmussen encephalitis or hemimegalencephaly. The Monarch genomic DNA purification kit was used to extract bulk genomic DNA from unsorted brain tissue and from whole blood. As concerns this clone: No antigen is known for it. No base-level quality is on record; no much larger clone is a single base apart.

Cut back by 6 bases and 6 bases, the V and J ends lie 9 bases apart. The CDR3 measures 12 amino acids from cysteine to phenylalanine. Of all the DNA, just the CDR3 is kept, 36 bases in frame from base 1. The germline V gene specifies WSHSY as CDR1 and SAAADI as CDR2. The TCR originated in a boy less than two years old with tuberous sclerosis and intractable seizures. The chain links TRBV10-2 with TRBJ2-1; perhaps TRBD2 is the D gene, with 6 bases matching. The starting material was peripheral blood, obtained approximately 5 months after surgery. CDR3 region: CASSVTSNEQFF. The DNA sequence is given as TGCGCCAGCAGCGTGACTAGCAATGAGCAGTTCTTC.